The 21 T cell receptor beta chains below all came from one sample that was sequenced in a study of T-cell memory formation after mild COVID-19. One entry per CDR3 protein, called by TCRdb with MiXCR from the 5' RACE reads. The sample records nearly 200,000 distinct CDR3 sequences, 18% being singletons. Sequencing used PBMCs or a T cell subset sorted from them (not recorded which). These receptors were collected from an adult woman who had mild COVID-19 (a few samples of this study predate the infection). Cell type and time point are not known.

The chain uses TRBV12-3 or TRBV12-4 and TRBJ2-4; 10 nucleotides align to TRBD1. Losses at the gene ends were 0 bases for V and 7 bases for J; bases not matched to a gene: 3. The CDR3 is 15 residues long. This CDR3 is CASSLADRGRNIQYF. The DNA of the CDR3 is TGTGCCAGCAGTTTAGCTGACAGGGGGCGGAACATTCAGTACTTC.

Many counts were recorded for this clonotype. V gene TRBV4-3 combines with J gene TRBJ2-3; D is undetermined. V was shortened by 0 bases and J by 2 bases, with 24 bases between the two germline ends. The CDR3 totals 20 residues. The germline V gene has CDR1 LGHNA and CDR2 YSLEER. CDR3 loop: CASSQEPPQPSTTSTDTQYF. The CDR3, as DNA: TGCGCCAGCAGCCAAGAGCCCCCACAGCCATCCACGACTTCCACAGATACGCAGTATTTT.

V and J are TRBV7-7 and TRBJ2-3; D is perhaps TRBD1 or TRBD2 (5 bases each). The CDR3 runs to 14 residues. V was clipped by 5 bases and J by 6 bases, with 15 bases between them. Germline V gene sequence: CDR1 SSHAT, CDR2 FNYEAQ (reference sequence). The CDR3 DNA reads as TGTGCCAGCAGCACAGGACTGGGGGTGGATACGCAGTATTTT. Protein: CASSTGLGVDTQYF.

This chain joins TRBV15 and TRBJ2-7; D call uncertain. This CDR3 contains 13 residues. Trimming removed 0 bases from V and 3 bases from J, with 6 bases in between. CDR1 and CDR2 (germline): LNHNV, YYDKDF (reference sequence). The CDR3 DNA reads as TGTGCCACCAGCAGAGAGATCTACTACGAGCAGTACTTC. Protein sequence: CATSREIYYEQYF.

The V gene is TRBV4-1, the J gene TRBJ2-7; D possibly corresponds to TRBD2 (5 bases). V was cut by 0 bases and J by 6 bases, with 9 bases left in between. The germline V gene has CDR1 MGHRA and CDR2 YSYEKL. The CDR3 is 13 amino acids. DNA of the CDR3: TGCGCCAGCAGCCAAGAGGACTGGGGCGAGCAGTACTTC. This encodes CASSQEDWGEQYF.

This clonotype was observed a few times. The V and J genes are TRBV18 and TRBJ2-2; D gene ambiguous. CDR1 is KGHSH and CDR2 is LQKENI in the germline V gene. CDR3 length equals 12 residues. V was trimmed by 6 bases and J by 0 bases, leaving 2 bases between them. The CDR3 bases are TGTGCCAGCTCCACGAACACCGGGGAGCTGTTTTTT. It yields the protein CASSTNTGELFF.

The chain uses TRBV21-1 and TRBJ2-7. TRBV21-1 is assigned pseudogene status. This CDR3 comprises 8 residues. CDR3 DNA: TGTGCCCCCACTGAGCAGTACTTC. The encoded protein is CAPTEQYF.

Ten or more counts support this clonotype. The J gene is TRBJ2-1, the V gene TRBV29-1, with D unresolved. Germline V gene lookup returns CDR1 SQVTM and CDR2 ANQGSEA. Trimming cost V 6 bases and J 14 bases, with 17 bases left between them. The CDR3 loop spans 11 amino acids. The chain's CDR3 is CSVGSSTSKFF. The CDR3 nucleotides are TGCAGCGTAGGCAGCAGTACGAGCAAGTTCTTC.

The V gene is TRBV18, the J gene TRBJ1-1; TRBD1 is a possible D gene (5 bases). V lost 5 bases to trimming and J lost 6 bases, with 16 bases between them. The CDR3 is 14 amino acids. Germline assignment: CDR1 KGHSH and CDR2 LQKENI. As DNA, the CDR3 is TGTGCCAGCTCAGTTGGCAGGGATACGCCTGAAGCTTTCTTT. Protein product: CASSVGRDTPEAFF.

V usage is TRBV2 and J usage is TRBJ2-1, with 11 bases aligning to TRBD2. V lost 7 bases, J lost 7 bases, and 6 bases stayed unmatched. Germline-derived CDR1 and CDR2 are SNHLY and FYNNEI. The CDR3 covers 14 residues. CDR3: CASNSASGGNEQFF. DNA of the CDR3: TGTGCCAGCAATTCGGCTAGCGGGGGGAATGAGCAGTTCTTC.

This clonotype has just a few counts. The V gene is TRBV6-1, the J gene TRBJ2-1; TRBD2 might be the D (5 bases). V gave up 2 bases and J gave up 5 bases, with 7 bases separating them. The CDR3 is 13 amino acids. In germline, CDR1 is MNHNS, CDR2 SASEGT. CDR3 sequence (DNA): TGTGCCAGCAGTGAAAGAGGGAACAATGAGCAGTTCTTC. It translates to CASSERGNNEQFF.

V and J are TRBV29-1 and TRBJ2-2; D is undetermined. CDR1 and CDR2 (germline): SQVTM, ANQGSEA. This CDR3 region has 12 residues. V lost 4 bases to trimming and J lost 3 bases, with 6 bases between them. The CDR3 reads CSVVGYTGELFF. As DNA, the CDR3 is TGCAGCGTTGTTGGGTACACCGGGGAGCTGTTTTTT.

This clonotype appeared many times. The V gene is TRBV24-1, the J gene TRBJ2-3; unclear D gene. CDR3 length: 14 amino acids. V lost 3 bases and J 2 bases, leaving 8 bases between the germline ends. Germline loops: CDR1 KGHDR, CDR2 SFDVKD. This chain's CDR3 is CATSDTGPTDTQYF. The CDR3 DNA is TGTGCCACCAGTGATACTGGGCCCACAGATACGCAGTATTTT.

The V gene is TRBV24-1, the J gene TRBJ1-4, with D perhaps matching TRBD1 (6 bases). Germline V CDR1 and CDR2: KGHDR, SFDVKD. The CDR3 has 16 amino acids. Trimming left V 4 bases short and J 0 bases short, with 11 bases between. The CDR3 spells CATSEAGAATNEKLFF. In DNA, the CDR3 is TGTGCCACCAGTGAAGCAGGGGCGGCAACTAATGAAAAACTGTTTTTT.

The genes are TRBV2 and TRBJ2-3; tentatively, D is TRBD1 (6 bases). Germline V gene lookup returns CDR1 SNHLY and CDR2 FYNNEI. This CDR3 is built from 16 residues. Trimming removed 4 bases at V and 2 bases at J, with 16 bases between. CDR3 residues: CASSGGTGHSTDTQYF. CDR3 bases: TGTGCCAGCAGTGGGGGGACGGGACACTCCACAGATACGCAGTATTTT.

This clonotype showed up just a few times. V usage is TRBV20-1 and J usage is TRBJ1-5, with 8 bases fitting TRBD1. After removal of 6 bases from V and 3 bases from J, the junction contained 16 bases not matched to a gene. Germline V gene sequence: CDR1 DFQATT, CDR2 SNEGSKA (reference sequence). The CDR3 contains 17 residues. For the CDR3, the DNA is TGCAGTGCCATCTCGGACAGGGCTCGAAAGTCCAATCAGCCCCAGCATTTT. Amino acids: CSAISDRARKSNQPQHF.

The J gene is TRBJ2-7, the V gene TRBV12-3 or TRBV12-4; D not certain. Trimming shortened V by 2 bases and J by 4 bases, and 9 bases separated the two germline ends. CDR3 length: 13 residues. CDR3 sequence reads: CASSLQDLYEQYF. Here the CDR3 DNA reads TGTGCCAGCAGTTTACAGGACCTATACGAGCAGTACTTC.

This clonotype was detected ten times or more. The rearrangement links TRBV15 to TRBJ2-5, with D unclear. The V gene's germline CDR1 is LNHNV and CDR2 YYDKDF (reference sequence). V lost 0 bases, J lost 2 bases, and 10 bases lay in between. The CDR3 length is 15 residues. This chain's CDR3 is CATSRDPGPQETQYF. The CDR3 DNA follows: TGTGCCACCAGCAGAGATCCAGGACCACAAGAGACCCAGTACTTC.

This clonotype has a handful of counts. The V gene is TRBV7-2, the J gene TRBJ2-5; D is perhaps TRBD1 (6 bases). The V end lost 5 bases, the J end lost 9 bases, and 19 bases lay between the germline ends. Germline CDR1 is SGHTA and CDR2 is FQGNSA. The CDR3 is 14 residues long. CDR3: CASSPRTASVAQYF. The CDR3 region has the DNA TGTGCCAGCAGCCCCCGGACAGCCTCGGTGGCCCAGTACTTC.

This clonotype appeared a few times. The J gene is TRBJ1-2, the V gene TRBV29-1, with 8 positions matching TRBD1. This CDR3 region has 12 residues. V was pared by 8 bases and J by 6 bases, with 8 bases of the junction left unmatched. Looked up from germline, CDR1 is SQVTM and CDR2 is ANQGSEA. CDR3 residues: CSTAGGRDGYTF. The CDR3 DNA reads TGCAGCACAGCAGGGGGCCGGGATGGCTACACCTTC.

The rearrangement uses TRBV7-9 and TRBJ1-1; the D gene is possibly TRBD1 (6 bases). The germline CDR1 and CDR2 sequences are SEHNR and FQNEAQ (reference sequence). V was clipped by 5 bases and J by 3 bases, with 16 bases between them. CDR3 length: 15 residues. The CDR3 spells CASSRQAGADTEAFF. CDR3 nucleotide sequence: TGTGCCAGCAGCCGACAGGCCGGGGCGGACACTGAAGCTTTCTTT.